This T cell receptor beta chain was captured by sequencing in a study of human T cells and chemical hapten exposure. The wider study: Yields of TCR per sample differed, chiefly owing to small differences in pooled library volume. Study outcomes and limitations: No alteration of TCRs above 1 in 1000 frequency was seen with DPC sensitization.

Original data processing: Counts of TCRs in each sample centred on a median of approximately 96,000 and extended from around 24,000 to 710,000. MiXCR, applied by TCRdb to the RACE reads, yields one record per CDR3 protein. TCRdb, not the original authors, processed these V and J calls. The sample shows some 46,000 distinct CDR3 sequences, around 4.5% of them seen only once. The time point: healthy volunteer bleed at 2 weeks. The template was total RNA from unfractionated whole blood. Germline values: CDR1 MNHEY, CDR2 SVGAGI. The CDR3 is made up of 17 amino acids. Trimming at V came to 1 base and at J to 2 bases, leaving 9 bases not matched to a gene. For this clonotype: Its target is unknown.

The source material was whole blood. The sequence derives from a female donor in good health. Some clones in this sample may be carry-over from other donors' samples. The genes are TRBV6-5 and TRBJ2-3; 7 bases map to TRBD2. CDR3 nucleotides: TGTGCCAGCAGTTACTTAGCGGGCAACAAATACACAGATACGCAGTATTTT. Residues: CASSYLAGNKYTDTQYF.